The next 3 T cell receptor beta chains were all read from a single sample in a study of blood T cells in healthy people across ages. Through a sample-barcoded 5' primer and a J-beta primer mix, a second PCR was run for 7 to 11 cycles. TCRdb re-analysed the 5' RACE reads in MiXCR, keeping a single row per CDR3 protein. The sample consists of about 680,000 distinct CDR3 sequences, approximately 50% of them appearing once. The sequencing input was blood. The receptors were sampled from a woman aged 60-70 years in good health.

The chain joins TRBV6-2 or TRBV6-3 to TRBJ2-6, with D maybe TRBD2 (6 bases). Per the germline V gene, CDR1 is MNHEY and CDR2 is SVGEGT. The CDR3 is 18 residues long. Trimming stripped 7 bases from V and 0 bases from J, with 19 bases between. The CDR3 coding sequence is TGTGCCAGCACCGAACTCGGACGGGGGAGCTCTGGGGCCAACGTCCTGACTTTC. Translated: CASTELGRGSSGANVLTF.

The chain recombines TRBV6-2 or TRBV6-3 with TRBJ2-4; 8 nucleotides match TRBD2. Germline assignment: CDR1 MNHEY and CDR2 SVGEGT. V gave up 4 bases and J gave up 1 base; unmatched junction bases: 9. The CDR3 runs to 17 residues. The CDR3 DNA follows: TGTGCCAGCAGTTGGGAGGTGCGGGAGGCTGCCAAAAACATTCAGTACTTC. Protein sequence: CASSWEVREAAKNIQYF.

The rearrangement joins TRBV20-1 to TRBJ2-7, with a possible D match to TRBD1 (6 bases). The CDR3 consists of 14 residues. Trimming removed 7 bases at V and 2 bases at J, with 18 bases between. Germline CDR1 is DFQATT and CDR2 is SNEGSKA (reference sequence). CDR3 in amino acids: CSVRGPTGTYEQYF. The CDR3 DNA reads TGCAGTGTGAGGGGCCCCACAGGGACCTACGAGCAGTACTTC.